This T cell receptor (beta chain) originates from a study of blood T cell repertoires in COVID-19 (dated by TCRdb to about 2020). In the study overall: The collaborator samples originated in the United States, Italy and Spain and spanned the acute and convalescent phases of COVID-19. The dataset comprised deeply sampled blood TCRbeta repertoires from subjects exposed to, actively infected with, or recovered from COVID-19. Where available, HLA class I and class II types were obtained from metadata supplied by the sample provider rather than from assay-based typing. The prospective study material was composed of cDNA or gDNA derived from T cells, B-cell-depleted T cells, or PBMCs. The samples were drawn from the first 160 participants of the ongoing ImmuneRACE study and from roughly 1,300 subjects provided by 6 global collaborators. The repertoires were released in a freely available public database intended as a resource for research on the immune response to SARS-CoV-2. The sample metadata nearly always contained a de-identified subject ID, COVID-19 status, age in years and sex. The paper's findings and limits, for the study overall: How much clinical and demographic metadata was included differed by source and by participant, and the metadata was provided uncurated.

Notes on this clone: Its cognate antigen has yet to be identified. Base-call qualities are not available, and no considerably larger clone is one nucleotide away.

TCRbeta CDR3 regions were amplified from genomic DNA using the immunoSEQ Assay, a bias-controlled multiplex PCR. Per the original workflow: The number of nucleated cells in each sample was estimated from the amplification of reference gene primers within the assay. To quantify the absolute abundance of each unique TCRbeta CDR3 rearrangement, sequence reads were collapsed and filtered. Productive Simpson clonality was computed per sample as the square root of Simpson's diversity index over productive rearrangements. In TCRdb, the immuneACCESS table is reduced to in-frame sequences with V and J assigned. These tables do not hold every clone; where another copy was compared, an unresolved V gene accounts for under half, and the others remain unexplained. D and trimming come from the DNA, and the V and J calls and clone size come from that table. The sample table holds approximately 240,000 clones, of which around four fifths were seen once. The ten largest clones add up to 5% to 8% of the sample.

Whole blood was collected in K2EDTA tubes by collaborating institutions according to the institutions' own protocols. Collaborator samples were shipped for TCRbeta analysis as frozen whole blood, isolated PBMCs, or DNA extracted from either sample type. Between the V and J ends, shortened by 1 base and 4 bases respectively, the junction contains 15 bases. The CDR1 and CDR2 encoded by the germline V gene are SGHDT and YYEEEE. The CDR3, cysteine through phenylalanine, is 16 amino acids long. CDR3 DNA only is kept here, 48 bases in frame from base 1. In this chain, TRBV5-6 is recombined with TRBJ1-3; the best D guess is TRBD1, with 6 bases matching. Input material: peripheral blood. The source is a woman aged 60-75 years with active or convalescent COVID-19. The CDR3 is CASSLLRQALGNTIYF. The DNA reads TGTGCCAGCAGCTTGCTGCGACAGGCTTTAGGAAACACCATATATTTT.